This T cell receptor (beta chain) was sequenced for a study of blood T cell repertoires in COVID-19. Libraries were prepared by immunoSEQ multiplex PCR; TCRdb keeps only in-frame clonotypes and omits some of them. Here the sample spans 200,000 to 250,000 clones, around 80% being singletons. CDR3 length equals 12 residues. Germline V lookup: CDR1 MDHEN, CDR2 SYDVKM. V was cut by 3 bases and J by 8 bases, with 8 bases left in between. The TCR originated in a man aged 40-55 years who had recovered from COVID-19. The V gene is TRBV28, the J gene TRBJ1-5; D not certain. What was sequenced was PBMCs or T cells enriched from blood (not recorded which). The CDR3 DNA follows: TGTGCCAGCAGTTTCCTACAGAAGCCCCAGCATTTT. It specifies CASSFLQKPQHF. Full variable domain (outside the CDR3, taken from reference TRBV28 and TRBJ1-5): DVKVTQSSRYLVKRTGEKVFLECVQDMDHENMFWYRQDPGLGLRLIYFSYDVKMKEKGDIPEGYSVSREKKERFSLILESASTNQTSMYLCASSFLQKPQHFGDGTRLSIL.